A single sample gave rise to the 2 T cell receptor beta chains below, sequenced in a study of blood T cell repertoires in COVID-19. Assay: immunoSEQ multiplex PCR; the TCRdb copy retains only in-frame clones and omits some. This sample has about 390,000 clones, with about 90% found just once. The sample taken for sequencing was peripheral blood. Receptor source: a woman aged 60-75 years with COVID-19, enrolled during active disease.

V gene TRBV2 combines with J gene TRBJ2-7; TRBD1 agrees at 9 bases. V was clipped by 4 bases and J by 4 bases; unmatched bases: 8. CDR1 SNHLY and CDR2 FYNNEI come from the germline V gene. This CDR3 has 15 residues. The CDR3: CASSAEQGAKYEQYF. For the CDR3, the DNA is TGTGCCAGCAGTGCAGAACAGGGGGCAAAGTACGAGCAGTACTTC.

The V gene is TRBV6-5, the J gene TRBJ2-7; 8 positions agree with TRBD2. Trimming removed 2 bases from V and 9 bases from J; junction bases left unmatched: 3. This CDR3 comprises 12 residues. Germline V gene lookup returns CDR1 MNHEY and CDR2 SVGAGI. CDR3 in DNA: TGTGCCAGCAGTTACCGCGGGGGGCGGCAGTACTTC. This encodes CASSYRGGRQYF.